Below, 22 T cell receptor beta chains from the same sample are listed, as sequenced in a study of T cell responses to AZD1222 COVID-19 vaccine. Libraries were prepared by immunoSEQ multiplex PCR; TCRdb keeps only in-frame clonotypes and omits some of them. The sample lists about 100,000 clones, about 89% occurring once. Sequences were derived from peripheral blood, sampled on day 0 of MenACWY control vaccination. All receptors derive from an adult in good health.

This CDR3 is CASSLGATNEKLFF. The CDR3 bases are TGCGCCAGCAGCTTGGGCGCAACTAATGAAAAACTGTTTTTT. The V and J genes are TRBV5-1 and TRBJ1-4; D gene ambiguous. Trimming cost V 0 bases and J 0 bases, with 3 bases left between them. The CDR3 consists of 14 residues. Per germline, CDR1 SGHRS and CDR2 YFSETQ.

The genes are TRBV3-1 (or the pseudogene TRBV3-2) and TRBJ1-2; D is unclear. Between the trimmed V and J ends, which lost 0 bases and 3 bases, there was a span of 5 bases. Germline CDR1 and CDR2: LGHDT and YNNKEL (reference sequence). The CDR3 runs to 13 residues. CDR3 sequence (DNA): TGTGCCAGCAGCCAAGACCGGGACTATGGCTACACCTTC. Translating gives CASSQDRDYGYTF.

This clone was recorded once. The chain has TRBV20-1 and TRBJ2-1, with D unclear. Deletions cut 5 bases from V and 5 bases from J, with 7 bases between. This CDR3 spans 11 amino acids. The germline gives CDR1 DFQATT, CDR2 SNEGSKA (reference sequence). CDR3 region: CSALHHNEQFF. CDR3 sequence (DNA): TGCAGTGCTCTACACCACAATGAGCAGTTCTTC.

The J gene is TRBJ1-2, the V gene TRBV9; TRBD1 matches 7 bases. Germline V lookup: CDR1 SGDLS, CDR2 YYNGEE. The CDR3 is made up of 15 amino acids. The V gene end was trimmed by 0 bases and the J gene end by 3 bases; junction bases not matched to a gene: 5. CDR3 sequence (DNA): TGTGCCAGCAGCGTAGCTCCCGACAGGGACTATGGCTACACCTTC. Amino acid sequence: CASSVAPDRDYGYTF.

V and J are TRBV28 and TRBJ2-7; 13 bases are a match to TRBD2. The CDR3 contains 19 residues. V shed 4 bases and J 6 bases; nucleotides not matched to a gene: 18. The germline V gene encodes CDR1 MDHEN and CDR2 SYDVKM. The CDR3 DNA reads TGTGCCAGCAGTTCATTCCACACTTGGACTAGCGGGAGAGGTGTCGAGCAGTACTTC. Amino acids: CASSSFHTWTSGRGVEQYF.

The CDR3: CASSTLTGDEQFF. The CDR3 nucleotides are TGTGCCAGCTCAACCCTGACAGGGGATGAGCAGTTCTTC. This chain connects TRBV18 to TRBJ2-1; TRBD1 aligns across 8 bases. Trimming took 5 bases from V and 8 from J; bases not matched to a gene: 5. This CDR3 comprises 13 residues. Germline V CDR1 and CDR2: KGHSH, LQKENI.

This clone appeared a single time. A read error may produce the germline difference seen at one junction end. The chain carries TRBV9 and TRBJ2-2; possibly TRBD2 for D (5 bases). This CDR3 region has 15 residues. The germline CDR1 and CDR2 sequences are SGDLS and YYNGEE. The CDR3 is CAGRASGKGTGELFF. The CDR3 DNA follows: TGTGCCGGCAGAGCCTCGGGGAAGGGCACCGGGGAGCTGTTTTTT.

This clone appeared a single time. V gene TRBV5-8 combines with J gene TRBJ1-5; 8 bases agree with TRBD1. This CDR3 has 15 residues. V trimming: 2 bases; J trimming: 7 bases; junction bases outside the gene matches: 8. Germline CDR1 is SGHTS and CDR2 is YDEGEE. CDR3 coding DNA: TGTGCCAGCAGCTTTAGGACAGGGAGTTACCAGCCCCAGCATTTT. Its protein is CASSFRTGSYQPQHF. The full variable domain, in which reference TRBV5-8 and TRBJ1-5 provide the parts outside the CDR3, is EAGVTQSPTHLIKTRGQQATLRCSPISGHTSVYWYQQALGLGLQFLLWYDEGEERNRGNFPPRFSGRQFPNYSSELNVNALELEDSALYLCASSFRTGSYQPQHFGDGTRLSIL.

The gene calls are TRBV2 and TRBJ1-5, with a tentative D call TRBD1 (5 bases). This CDR3 spans 16 amino acids. Trimming pared 8 bases from V and 2 bases from J, leaving 19 bases between. Germline CDR1 is SNHLY and CDR2 is FYNNEI. Written as DNA, the CDR3 is TGTGCCAGCCGACCCGGGGGGGGAGAGGGCAATCAGCCCCAGCATTTT. Protein sequence: CASRPGGGEGNQPQHF.

In its sample, this clone was seen a few times. The V gene is TRBV15, the J gene TRBJ2-7; D not certain. Trimming left V 0 bases short and J 1 base short, with 7 bases between. This CDR3 is 14 amino acids long. CDR1 is LNHNV and CDR2 is YYDKDF in the germline V gene (reference sequence). CDR3 DNA sequence: TGTGCCACCAGCAGAGACAGGTCTTCCTACGAGCAGTACTTC. As protein: CATSRDRSSYEQYF.

The V gene is TRBV7-2, the J gene TRBJ1-5; D is possibly TRBD1 (5 bases). V was trimmed by 5 bases and J by 3 bases, leaving 11 bases between them. This CDR3 is built from 14 residues. Germline V lookup: CDR1 SGHTA, CDR2 FQGNSA. The chain's CDR3 is CASSLSGHNQPQHF. CDR3 DNA: TGTGCCAGCAGCCTTTCAGGGCACAATCAGCCCCAGCATTTT.

The V call is TRBV28, the J call TRBJ1-1; 8 bases match TRBD1. Per germline, CDR1 MDHEN and CDR2 SYDVKM. Germline trimming cut 5 bases from V and 3 bases from J; bases unmatched to any gene: 2. The CDR3 extends over 13 amino acids. CDR3 nucleotides: TGTGCCAGCAGTGCGGGACAGGACACTGAAGCTTTCTTT. Its translation: CASSAGQDTEAFF. Full variable domain (outside the CDR3, taken from reference TRBV28 and TRBJ1-1): DVKVTQSSRYLVKRTGEKVFLECVQDMDHENMFWYRQDPGLGLRLIYFSYDVKMKEKGDIPEGYSVSREKKERFSLILESASTNQTSMYLCASSAGQDTEAFFGQGTRLTVV.

This sequence joins TRBV12-3 or TRBV12-4 and TRBJ1-2; D unresolved. The CDR3 is made up of 12 amino acids. Deletions cut 8 bases from V and 2 bases from J, with 9 bases between. The CDR3 region is CASGFQNYGYTF. CDR3 nucleotide sequence: TGTGCCAGCGGCTTTCAGAACTATGGCTACACCTTC.

The rearrangement links TRBV28 to TRBJ1-2; perhaps TRBD1 as D (6 bases). The CDR3 is made up of 13 amino acids. Trimming took off 6 bases at V and 4 bases at J, with 12 bases between the two ends. CDR1 MDHEN and CDR2 SYDVKM come from the germline V gene. The CDR3 DNA follows: TGTGCCAGCAGATCTACAGGGCTCTATGGCTACACCTTC. It translates to CASRSTGLYGYTF.

This sequence joins TRBV4-3 and TRBJ2-2, with 8 bases aligning to TRBD1. The germline V gene has CDR1 LGHNA and CDR2 YSLEER. The CDR3 has 18 residues. Trimming took 0 bases from V and 1 from J; bases not matched to a gene: 7. CDR3 in DNA: TGCGCCAGCAGCCAAGAAAATACAGGGACAGGGAACACCGGGGAGCTGTTTTTT. This encodes CASSQENTGTGNTGELFF.

The rearrangement uses TRBV12-5 and TRBJ2-1, with 10 nucleotides matching TRBD2. Germline CDR1 is LGHNT and CDR2 is FRNRAP. With V trimmed by 4 bases and J by 4 bases, 7 bases remained unmatched. The CDR3 is 16 residues long. CDR3 DNA: TGTGCTAGTGGTTCCCCTCTAGCGGGGGCTTACAATGAGCAGTTCTTC. Protein: CASGSPLAGAYNEQFF. The variable domain in full, with the rest retrieved from reference TRBV12-5 and TRBJ2-1, is DARVTQTPRHKVTEMGQEVTMRCQPILGHNTVFWYRQTMMQGLELLAYFRNRAPLDDSGMPKDRFSAEMPDATLATLKIQPSEPRDSAVYFCASGSPLAGAYNEQFFGPGTRLTVL.

The V and J genes are TRBV12-3 or TRBV12-4 and TRBJ1-1; D might be TRBD1 (5 bases). The CDR3 length is 12 residues. Deletions cut 2 bases from V and 11 bases from J, with 12 bases between. The chain's CDR3 is CASSLIRAGAFF. CDR3 bases: TGTGCCAGCAGTTTAATCAGGGCGGGGGCTTTCTTT.

The chain links TRBV15 to TRBJ2-7; D not resolved. V was clipped by 4 bases and J by 7 bases, with 17 bases between them. Germline CDR1 is LNHNV and CDR2 is YYDKDF (reference sequence). The CDR3 is 14 residues long. The CDR3, as DNA: TGTGCCACCAGCAAAGTGGACGGACCGTGGGAGCAGTACTTC. Protein sequence: CATSKVDGPWEQYF.

There are a few counts of this clone. This chain connects TRBV4-2 to TRBJ2-7, with D unclear. Germline V gene lookup returns CDR1 LGHNA and CDR2 YNFKEQ. This CDR3 contains 18 residues. The ends were cut back, 0 bases at V and 3 bases at J, with 21 bases in the middle. In nucleotides, the CDR3 is TGTGCCAGCAGCCAAGATAGGGCCGCGGCGACACTCTTCTACGAGCAGTACTTC. It specifies CASSQDRAAATLFYEQYF.

This sequence joins TRBV11-2 and TRBJ2-1, with TRBD2 matching 9 bases. Losses at the gene ends were 4 bases for V and 4 bases for J; bases not matched to a gene: 8. The germline V gene encodes CDR1 SGHAT and CDR2 FQNNGV. The CDR3 consists of 16 residues. The CDR3 sequence: CASSSVRGGAYNEQFF. The CDR3 region has the DNA TGTGCCAGCAGCTCCGTGCGGGGGGGAGCGTACAATGAGCAGTTCTTC.

The CDR3 coding sequence is TGTGCCAGCAGCCGGGGACAGGTTCGGCCCCAGCATTTT. It codes for CASSRGQVRPQHF. The rearrangement joins TRBV7-2 to TRBJ1-5; 8 bases match TRBD1. With 5 bases clipped from V and 9 bases from J, the junction kept 6 bases outside the gene matches. Germline CDR1 is SGHTA and CDR2 is FQGNSA. The CDR3 totals 13 residues.

The chain links TRBV7-2 to TRBJ1-1, with 9 positions matching TRBD1. Germline trimming cut 4 bases from V and 4 bases from J; bases unmatched to any gene: 4. This CDR3 comprises 14 residues. CDR1 and CDR2 (germline): SGHTA, FQGNSA. In nucleotides, the CDR3 is TGTGCCAGCAGCTCGGGGACAGGGACCACTGAAGCTTTCTTT. Translating it yields CASSSGTGTTEAFF.